One and the same sample provided the 10 T cell receptor beta chains below, sequenced in a study of T-cell memory formation after mild COVID-19. From the 5' RACE reads, TCRdb called clonotypes with MiXCR, one entry per CDR3 protein. This sample yields some 50,000 distinct CDR3 sequences, of which 25% to 35% are seen a single time; 40% to 50% belongs to the top ten. Sample: PBMCs or a T cell subset sorted from them (not recorded which). The receptors were sampled from a man between 18 and 29 years old who had mild COVID-19 (a few samples of this study predate the infection). Cell type and time point are not known.

A few counts support this clonotype. The J gene is TRBJ2-1, the V gene TRBV20-1; TRBD2 matches at 8 bases. V lost 3 bases, J lost 10 bases, and 5 bases stayed unmatched. The germline V gene encodes CDR1 DFQATT and CDR2 SNEGSKA (reference sequence). The CDR3 is 12 amino acids. CDR3 sequence: CSASGGAGEQFF. As DNA, the CDR3 is TGCAGTGCTAGCGGGGGGGCCGGAGAGCAGTTCTTC.

This clonotype was detected only a few times. The V gene is TRBV7-9, the J gene TRBJ2-3; D is ambiguous. Trimming removed 5 bases at V and 4 bases at J, with 10 bases between. Per the germline V gene, CDR1 is SEHNR and CDR2 is FQNEAQ (reference sequence). This CDR3 has 13 residues. This CDR3 is CASSGHMADTQYF. DNA of the CDR3: TGTGCCAGCAGCGGTCACATGGCAGATACGCAGTATTTT.

The CDR3 protein is CASSLSAWTDNSPLHF. The DNA for the CDR3 is TGTGCCAGCAGTTTATCCGCATGGACAGATAATTCACCCCTCCACTTT. The chain recombines TRBV27 with TRBJ1-6, with a weak D call TRBD1 (6 bases). CDR3 length: 16 residues. CDR1 and CDR2 from the germline V gene are MNHEY and SMNVEV (reference sequence). V shed 0 bases and J shed 5 bases, with 11 bases lying between them.

The chain links TRBV3-1 to TRBJ1-2; 7 nucleotides line up with TRBD1. Trimming removed 4 bases from V and 4 bases from J; junction bases left unmatched: 12. Germline V lookup: CDR1 LGHDT, CDR2 YNNKEL (reference sequence). The CDR3 length is 16 residues. CDR3 coding DNA: TGTGCCAGCAGCCCGAGAGGGGGCTTCCATTCCTATGGCTACACCTTC. It codes for CASSPRGGFHSYGYTF.

The rearrangement uses TRBV6-5 and TRBJ1-2; TRBD1 might be the D (6 bases). This CDR3 comprises 15 residues. Deletions cut 2 bases from V and 3 bases from J, with 13 bases between. Germline-derived CDR1 and CDR2 are MNHEY and SVGAGI. This CDR3 is CASSYRRRGDYGYTF. DNA for the CDR3: TGTGCCAGCAGTTACCGCAGGAGGGGGGACTATGGCTACACCTTC.

This clonotype appeared a few times. The chain uses TRBV7-6 and TRBJ2-3; D remains unclear. With 2 bases removed from V and 6 bases from J, the gap between germline ends came to 15 bases. Germline-derived CDR1 and CDR2 are SGHVS and FNYEAQ. This CDR3 spans 15 amino acids. CDR3 amino acids: CASSLYVMMGDTQYF. The DNA of the CDR3 is TGTGCCAGCAGCTTATATGTGATGATGGGGGATACGCAGTATTTT.

The sample holds a few counts of this clonotype. The J gene is TRBJ1-1, the V gene TRBV27, with 9 bases identical to TRBD1. Germline V CDR1 and CDR2: MNHEY, SMNVEV (reference sequence). The length of the CDR3 is 14 residues. The V gene end was trimmed by 6 bases and the J gene end by 0 bases; junction bases not matched to a gene: 2. Here the CDR3 reads CASSRQGVNTEAFF. In DNA, the CDR3 is TGTGCCAGCAGCCGACAGGGGGTGAACACTGAAGCTTTCTTT.

The gene calls are TRBV4-1 and TRBJ2-2; 10 bases fit TRBD1. Germline loops: CDR1 MGHRA, CDR2 YSYEKL. CDR3 size: 16 residues. The junction had 6 bases not matched to a gene; V was cut back by 3 bases and J by 5 bases. The CDR3 region has the DNA TGCGCCAGCAGCCAGAGACAGGGGGCCGGGACCGGGGAGCTGTTTTTT. Translating gives CASSQRQGAGTGELFF.

CDR3 in DNA: TGTGCCAGCAGCAATGGGACATGCTACGGGGTGAGCTCCTACAATGAGCAGTTCTTC. Amino acid sequence: CASSNGTCYGVSSYNEQFF. The V gene is TRBV21-1, the J gene TRBJ2-1; the D segment call TRBD1 is taken from the table without a DNA check. TRBV21-1 constitutes a pseudogene. This CDR3 spans 19 amino acids.

This clonotype appeared a single time. This chain joins TRBV28 and TRBJ1-1; D unclear. The V and J ends lost 2 bases and 4 bases respectively, with 20 bases between them. This CDR3 contains 17 residues. Germline V CDR1 and CDR2: MDHEN, SYDVKM. CDR3 in amino acids: CASSLGFSGREGTEAFF. DNA for the CDR3: TGTGCCAGCAGTTTAGGATTTTCAGGCCGCGAGGGCACTGAAGCTTTCTTT.